Presented here are 24 T cell receptor beta chains from one specimen sequenced in a study of cytomegalovirus exposure and HLA in healthy donors. With 60 Vbeta and 13 Jbeta primers, the PCR was carried out. Clones were sequenced by immunoSEQ multiplex PCR, and TCRdb holds only the in-frame ones, with some missing. The sample records around 210,000 clones, more than 75% being singletons. The sequenced material came from PBMCs. Receptors were obtained from a girl aged 2-10 years in good health and CMV-seronegative.

The chain is built from TRBV10-1 and TRBJ1-1; no definite D call. CDR1 WNHNN and CDR2 SYGVQD come from the germline V gene (reference sequence). V lost 4 bases and J 0 bases, leaving 3 bases between the germline ends. There are 12 residues in the CDR3. The chain's CDR3 is CASSGVNTEAFF. In DNA form, the CDR3 reads TGCGCCAGCAGTGGCGTGAACACTGAAGCTTTCTTT.

The chain links TRBV12-5 to TRBJ2-7; the D is unclear. This CDR3 has 14 residues. V shed 7 bases and J shed 3 bases, with 16 bases lying between them. Germline V lookup: CDR1 LGHNT, CDR2 FRNRAP. CDR3 loop: CASADAAVSYEQYF. CDR3 DNA: TGTGCTAGTGCCGACGCGGCCGTTAGCTACGAGCAGTACTTC.

The DNA of the CDR3 is TGTGCCAGCAGCGCCGAAAAGGACAGGGCATATGGCTACACCTTC. Its protein is CASSAEKDRAYGYTF. The V and J genes are TRBV9 and TRBJ1-2, with 8 bases matching TRBD1. The germline gives CDR1 SGDLS, CDR2 YYNGEE. The CDR3 extends over 15 amino acids. V was pared by 3 bases and J by 5 bases, with 9 bases of the junction left unmatched.

The J gene is TRBJ2-2, the V gene TRBV4-2; D not resolved. Germline CDR1 reads LGHNA; CDR2 reads YNFKEQ. V was shortened by 4 bases and J by 4 bases, with 16 bases between the two germline ends. CDR3 length equals 16 residues. The CDR3 loop reads CASSLLMGLGTGELFF. The CDR3 region has the DNA TGTGCCAGCAGCCTCCTGATGGGCCTGGGCACCGGGGAGCTGTTTTTT.

V gene TRBV5-1 combines with J gene TRBJ2-5; a weak D match, TRBD1 (6 bases). This CDR3 is 13 amino acids long. Germline CDR1 and CDR2: SGHRS and YFSETQ. Trimming shortened V by 3 bases and J by 5 bases, and 11 bases separated the two germline ends. CDR3 residues: CASSSGTTETQYF. The CDR3 coding sequence is TGCGCCAGCAGCTCCGGGACAACGGAGACCCAGTACTTC.

The V call is TRBV27, the J call TRBJ2-2; D unresolved. V dropped 2 bases and J dropped 0 bases, with 10 bases sitting between them. This CDR3 is 16 amino acids long. Germline loops: CDR1 MNHEY, CDR2 SMNVEV (reference sequence). The CDR3 spells CASSLRRFANTGELFF. The CDR3 nucleotides read TGTGCCAGCAGTTTAAGGCGGTTCGCGAACACCGGGGAGCTGTTTTTT.

The chain employs TRBV9 and TRBJ2-5; no reliable D call. CDR3 size: 11 residues. The V end lost 3 bases, the J end lost 5 bases, and 5 bases lay between the germline ends. Germline assignment: CDR1 SGDLS and CDR2 YYNGEE. The CDR3 nucleotides are TGTGCCAGCAGCGGAGGCGAGACCCAGTACTTC. This codes for CASSGGETQYF.

The rearrangement links TRBV5-1 to TRBJ1-3, with TRBD1 identical over 7 bases. V trimming: 7 bases; J trimming: 0 bases; junction bases outside the gene matches: 10. Per germline, CDR1 SGHRS and CDR2 YFSETQ. The CDR3 length is 16 residues. CDR3: CASSLTGVSSGNTIYF. The CDR3 nucleotides are TGCGCCAGCTCACTTACAGGGGTGAGCTCTGGAAACACCATATATTTT.

The chain employs TRBV10-3 and TRBJ1-2, with 7 bases identical to TRBD1. The J segment lost 7 bases and the V segment lost 0 bases, leaving 2 bases of the junction unmatched. The CDR3 covers 13 residues. The V gene's germline CDR1 is ENHRY and CDR2 SYGVKD. As DNA, the CDR3 is TGTGCCATCAGTGAGTCGAGGGGGCTTGGCTACACCTTC. It specifies CAISESRGLGYTF.

The chain couples TRBV5-1 to TRBJ2-7; TRBD1 matches at 10 bases. V gave up 4 bases and J gave up 3 bases; unmatched junction bases: 4. Per germline, CDR1 SGHRS and CDR2 YFSETQ. This CDR3 spans 14 amino acids. CDR3 sequence: CASSQGQGIYEQYF. In DNA, the CDR3 is TGCGCCAGCAGCCAGGGACAGGGGATCTACGAGCAGTACTTC.

This chain uses TRBV4-1 with TRBJ2-2; D may be TRBD2 (5 bases). Germline CDR1 and CDR2: MGHRA and YSYEKL. V lost 3 bases to trimming and J lost 6 bases, with 14 bases between them. This CDR3 spans 15 amino acids. Here the CDR3 reads CASSQTSLGAGELFF. The DNA of the CDR3 is TGCGCCAGCAGCCAGACCTCCCTGGGAGCCGGGGAGCTGTTTTTT.

This clone was seen a few times. The V call is TRBV7-3, the J call TRBJ2-5, with D possibly being TRBD2 (5 bases). V lost 4 bases to trimming and J lost 5 bases, with 11 bases between them. The CDR3 runs to 13 residues. Germline V CDR1 and CDR2: SGHTA, FQGTGA. CDR3 residues: CASSSGLRETQYF. The CDR3 DNA sequence: TGTGCCAGCAGCTCCGGACTTCGCGAGACCCAGTACTTC.

V usage is TRBV30 and J usage is TRBJ1-2, with D unresolved. CDR3 size: 15 residues. Trimming removed 6 bases at V and 1 base at J, with 18 bases between. Germline lookup yields CDR1 GTSNPN and CDR2 SVGIG (reference sequence). CDR3 sequence reads: CACTVLPPYNYGYTF. CDR3 DNA sequence: TGTGCCTGTACAGTTCTCCCACCCTATAACTATGGCTACACCTTC.

The chain carries TRBV27 and TRBJ2-1; 12 nucleotides line up with TRBD2. CDR1 is MNHEY, CDR2 SMNVEV, per germline (reference sequence). The CDR3 has 20 amino acids. V dropped 5 bases and J dropped 0; count of bases not matched to a gene: 14. The CDR3 reads CASSPPSRLAGDSSYNEQFF. DNA of the CDR3: TGTGCCAGCAGTCCGCCCTCTCGACTAGCGGGGGACAGCTCCTACAATGAGCAGTTCTTC.

This clone was seen just once. The chain uses TRBV25-1 and TRBJ2-2; maybe TRBD1 (6 bases). Germline CDR1 is MGHDK and CDR2 is SYGVNS. The germline V and J ends were trimmed by 5 bases and 6 bases, with 7 bases remaining between them. The CDR3 is 12 residues long. CDR3 loop: CASSWTAGELFF. CDR3 DNA sequence: TGTGCCAGCAGTTGGACAGCCGGGGAGCTGTTTTTT.

This sequence joins TRBV6-5 and TRBJ1-1; D remains ambiguous. Germline V gene data show CDR1 as MNHEY and CDR2 as SVGAGI. This CDR3 has 15 residues. Trimming removed 8 bases from V and 0 bases from J, with 16 bases in between. The CDR3 protein is CASFYPTGMNTEAFF. DNA for the CDR3: TGTGCCAGCTTCTACCCGACGGGTATGAACACTGAAGCTTTCTTT.

The chain combines TRBV5-1 with TRBJ2-5; D unclear. Germline CDR1 reads SGHRS; CDR2 reads YFSETQ. Trimming pared 2 bases from V and 5 bases from J, leaving 10 bases between. The length of the CDR3 is 13 residues. The CDR3 sequence is CASSFDTLETQYF. The CDR3 DNA follows: TGCGCCAGCAGCTTTGACACCTTGGAGACCCAGTACTTC.

This clone was counted once. This chain uses TRBV10-3 with TRBJ2-5; a weak D match, TRBD1 (5 bases). CDR3 length: 15 amino acids. V gave up 4 bases and J gave up 3 bases, with 15 bases separating them. Per the germline V gene, CDR1 is ENHRY and CDR2 is SYGVKD. In nucleotides, the CDR3 is TGTGCCATCAGTGCGGGCGCCACGGACAAAGAGACCCAGTACTTC. It yields the protein CAISAGATDKETQYF.

V and J are TRBV5-1 and TRBJ2-1; 8 bases align to TRBD2. CDR1 and CDR2 from the germline V gene are SGHRS and YFSETQ. The CDR3 totals 17 residues. V trimming: 3 bases; J trimming: 2 bases; junction bases outside the gene matches: 10. The chain's CDR3 is CASSWPASGGPYNEQFF. In nucleotides, the CDR3 is TGCGCCAGCAGCTGGCCCGCGAGCGGGGGCCCCTACAATGAGCAGTTCTTC.

The rearrangement uses TRBV10-3 and TRBJ2-7; TRBD2 matches 11 bases. The junction had 11 bases not matched to a gene; V was cut back by 4 bases and J by 0 bases. Germline V CDR1 and CDR2: ENHRY, SYGVKD. The CDR3 is made up of 18 amino acids. CDR3: CAISALGTSGLHSYEQYF. Written as DNA, the CDR3 is TGTGCCATCAGTGCGTTGGGGACTAGCGGATTGCACTCCTACGAGCAGTACTTC.

V and J are TRBV5-6 and TRBJ1-1; 9 bases fit TRBD1. With 1 base clipped from V and 4 bases from J, the junction kept 8 bases outside the gene matches. The CDR3 has 16 amino acids. Germline-derived CDR1 and CDR2 are SGHDT and YYEEEE. In DNA form, the CDR3 reads TGTGCCAGCAGCTTGTCGGGGACAGGGAGGGTCACTGAAGCTTTCTTT. Translated, it gives CASSLSGTGRVTEAFF.

The chain carries TRBV23-1 and TRBJ1-5, with 7 positions matching TRBD1. TRBV23-1 is an ORF; its function is uncertain. The CDR3 extends over 16 amino acids. V was pared by 3 bases and J by 3 bases, with 8 bases of the junction left unmatched. CDR3: CASSQETGFDNQPQHF. The CDR3 bases are TGCGCCAGCAGTCAGGAGACAGGGTTTGACAATCAGCCCCAGCATTTT.

This sequence joins TRBV7-9 and TRBJ2-3; 7 nucleotides match TRBD2. V trimming: 2 bases; J trimming: 7 bases; junction bases outside the gene matches: 12. From germline, CDR1 is SEHNR and CDR2 FQNEAQ (reference sequence). This CDR3 spans 16 amino acids. CDR3: CASSLHPGGSSNTQYF. The CDR3 DNA follows: TGTGCCAGCAGCTTACATCCTGGCGGGAGTTCAAATACGCAGTATTTT. Supplemented by reference TRBV7-9 and TRBJ2-3, the full variable domain reads DTGVSQNPRHKITKRGQNVTFRCDPISEHNRLYWYRQTLGQGPEFLTYFQNEAQLEKSRLLSDRFSAERPKGSFSTLEIQRTEQGDSAMYLCASSLHPGGSSNTQYFGPGTRLTVL.

The sample holds one count of this clone. The rearrangement uses TRBV18 and TRBJ1-1, with a possible D match to TRBD1 (5 bases). The CDR3 is 12 residues long. The V and J ends lost 6 bases and 1 base respectively, with 6 bases between them. Germline lookup yields CDR1 KGHSH and CDR2 LQKENI. CDR3 DNA: TGTGCCAGCTCCAGGGAGAACACTGAAGCTTTCTTT. Its translation: CASSRENTEAFF.